The source of this T cell receptor (beta chain) is a study of CD8+CD57+ T cells in acquired aplastic anemia. Study context: Sorted CD4+ and CD8+ cell DNA averaged approximately 3 ug. Points from the study as a whole: Patients and controls were not found to differ significantly in CD8+ Simpson's diversity. Shared by patients and controls, approximately 28 CD8+ CDR3s were abundant in patients.

Sequenced patients had shown CD8+CD57+ cell expansion by flow cytometry. The enrolled patients all had severe acquired aplastic anemia. This CDR3 contains 14 residues. The germline CDR1 and CDR2 sequences are WSHSY and SAAADI. Germline trimming cut 6 bases from V and 5 bases from J; bases unmatched to any gene: 7. With respect to this clonotype: Its target is not known.

The study profiled TCR beta VDJ and CDR3 using genomic DNA as template. TCRdb re-called the reads through MiXCR, storing one row per CDR3 protein. The table includes 220,000 or so distinct CDR3 sequences, less than 75% detected once. This sequence originates from a human donor with aplastic anemia. V and J are TRBV10-2 and TRBJ2-7; 10 bases line up with TRBD1. Material: sorted CD4+, CD8+, or CD8+CD57+ T cells (not recorded which) from PBMCs. In DNA form, the CDR3 reads TGCGCCAGCAGACCTAGGGACAGGGGACACGAGCAGTACTTC. This encodes CASRPRDRGHEQYF.